One and the same sample provided the 23 T cell receptor beta chains below, sequenced in a study of response to subunit inactivated influenza vaccine (dated by TCRdb to 2017 to 2018). Libraries were built with RT-PCR. Sequenced on an Illumina HiSeq 2500. The public reads were quality trimmed at Q25 with fastp and then assembled into clones with MiXCR by TCRdb, keeping productive beta chains. Rows are unified per CDR3 protein, each entry keeping the most common DNA and genes. This sample has 400,000 to 650,000 distinct CDR3 sequences in its table, and roughly 7.6% of those were observed once. In total, the top ten clones hold roughly 13% of the sample. Sequenced here: PBMCs from blood, sampled roughly 24 months after vaccination. These TCRs come from a man between 50 and 69 years old who received an inactivated influenza vaccine. Donor details come from another sample of the same person, matched by shared clones.

The CDR3 nucleotides read TGCGCCAGCAGCTTTCTAGCGGATTCCTACAATGAGCAGTTCTTC. Protein: CASSFLADSYNEQFF. The chain carries TRBV5-1 and TRBJ2-1; 7 bases are shared with TRBD2. The ends lost 2 bases at V and 1 base at J; junction bases unmatched: 3. There are 15 residues in the CDR3. CDR1 SGHRS and CDR2 YFSETQ come from the germline V gene.

J is TRBJ2-2 and V is TRBV12-3 or TRBV12-4; 11 bases are shared with TRBD1. The CDR3 is 16 amino acids. J lost 5 bases, V lost 6 bases, and 8 bases had no gene match. CDR3 loop: CASRQPGQGVTGELFF. CDR3 nucleotides: TGTGCCAGCAGGCAACCGGGACAGGGGGTTACCGGGGAGCTGTTTTTT.

This clonotype was observed a single time. The chain carries TRBV28 and TRBJ2-3; 8 bases are a match to TRBD1. Germline CDR1 reads MDHEN; CDR2 reads SYDVKM. The CDR3 has 16 residues. V lost 5 bases, J lost 0 bases, and 7 bases stayed unmatched. DNA for the CDR3: TGTGCCAGCAGTCCTTGGACAGGGTCTAGCACAGATACGCAGTATTTT. Translation gives CASSPWTGSSTDTQYF.

As regards this clonotype: This clone may be a read error of a much larger clone one base away. V and J are TRBV6-6 and TRBJ1-5; no reliable D call. The V end was cut by 4 bases, the J end by 0 bases, with 4 bases between. This CDR3 has 13 amino acids. Germline CDR1 MNHNY, CDR2 SVGAGI (reference sequence). In DNA form, the CDR3 reads TGTGCCAGCAGTTTTAATAGCAATCAGCCCCAGCATTTT. Protein sequence: CASSFNSNQPQHF.

This clonotype was seen only a few times. The chain employs TRBV20-1 and TRBJ2-2; D is perhaps TRBD1 or TRBD2 (5 bases each). V lost 3 bases and J 3 bases, leaving 14 bases between the germline ends. Germline lookup yields CDR1 DFQATT and CDR2 SNEGSKA (reference sequence). The CDR3 has 15 amino acids. CDR3 amino acids: CSASSGTLDTGELFF. CDR3 coding DNA: TGCAGTGCTAGCTCCGGGACCCTGGACACCGGGGAGCTGTTTTTT.

This clonotype appeared a few times. The rearrangement links TRBV7-9 to TRBJ2-1; TRBD1 agrees at 8 bases. The CDR3 has 16 amino acids. CDR1 is SEHNR and CDR2 is FQNEAQ in the germline V gene (reference sequence). V shed 5 bases, J shed 2 bases, and the junction held 8 bases outside the gene matches. The CDR3, as DNA: TGTGCCAGCAGCCGACTGGGACAGGCCACCTACAATGAGCAGTTCTTC. Translated: CASSRLGQATYNEQFF.

The rearrangement uses TRBV7-8 and TRBJ2-3, with D possibly being TRBD1 (6 bases). V was trimmed by 1 base and J by 1 base, leaving 21 bases between them. CDR1 is SGHVS and CDR2 is FQNEAQ in the germline V gene. This CDR3 contains 19 residues. Written as DNA, the CDR3 is TGTGCCAGCAGCTTAGTCAAAACCCCCCGGCACAGGGGCACAGATACGCAGTATTTT. This gives the protein CASSLVKTPRHRGTDTQYF. Full variable domain (rest looked up from reference TRBV7-8 and TRBJ2-3): GAGVSQSPRYKVAKRGQDVALRCDPISGHVSLFWYQQALGQGPEFLTYFQNEAQLDKSGLPSDRFFAERPEGSVSTLKIQRTQQEDSAVYLCASSLVKTPRHRGTDTQYFGPGTRLTVL.

The chain uses TRBV7-2 and TRBJ1-3, with 7 bases matching TRBD1. The CDR3 is 14 amino acids. V shed 5 bases, J shed 4 bases, and the junction held 5 bases outside the gene matches. Per the germline V gene, CDR1 is SGHTA and CDR2 is FQGNSA. The CDR3 coding sequence is TGTGCCAGCAGCCAAGACAGGGCGGGAAACACCATATATTTT. Translating gives CASSQDRAGNTIYF.

The J gene is TRBJ2-1, the V gene TRBV19; D not certain. V was pared by 8 bases and J by 3 bases, with 11 bases between. The germline CDR1 and CDR2 sequences are LNHDA and SQIVND (reference sequence). This CDR3 has 13 residues. The CDR3 here is CASSELVYNEQFF. In nucleotides, the CDR3 is TGTGCCAGTTCAGAGTTAGTCTACAATGAGCAGTTCTTC.

This clonotype was recorded a few times. The chain couples TRBV14 to TRBJ2-5; weak D call: TRBD2 (5 bases). Germline V gives CDR1 SGHDN, CDR2 FVKESK. The CDR3 contains 16 residues. Trimming took off 0 bases at V and 5 bases at J, with 16 bases between the two ends. CDR3 bases: TGTGCCAGCAGCCAAGAGGGTTCGAGGGAATTGGAGACCCAGTACTTC. Residues: CASSQEGSRELETQYF.

This clonotype showed up many times. V gene TRBV6-2 or TRBV6-3 combines with J gene TRBJ2-3; 8 nucleotides line up with TRBD1. After removal of 6 bases from V and 7 bases from J, the junction contained 12 bases not matched to a gene. Germline assignment: CDR1 MNHEY and CDR2 SVGEGT. The CDR3 covers 15 residues. The CDR3 region is CASRTGQGAVNTQYF. In DNA, the CDR3 is TGTGCCAGCAGGACTGGGCAGGGGGCGGTTAATACGCAGTATTTT.

This clonotype was seen ten or more times. The chain uses TRBV7-2 and TRBJ2-7; no firm D call. The V end lost 1 base, the J end lost 5 bases, and 9 bases lay between the germline ends. Germline loops: CDR1 SGHTA, CDR2 FQGNSA. CDR3 length equals 13 residues. CDR3 sequence (DNA): TGTGCCAGCAGCTTAGTACTACCCCACGAGCAGTACTTC. This codes for CASSLVLPHEQYF.

The table lists this clonotype with a few counts. The chain couples TRBV28 to TRBJ2-1; TRBD1 aligns across 7 bases. Trimming at V came to 7 bases and at J to 3 bases, leaving 9 bases not matched to a gene. The CDR3 runs to 15 residues. Germline lookup yields CDR1 MDHEN and CDR2 SYDVKM. The DNA of the CDR3 is TGTGCCAGCATCAACCGGGACAGTCTCTACAATGAGCAGTTCTTC. Residues: CASINRDSLYNEQFF.

A few counts support this clonotype. The genes are TRBV7-6 and TRBJ2-2, with 7 positions matching TRBD1. V dropped 5 bases and J dropped 4; count of bases not matched to a gene: 10. CDR1 and CDR2 from the germline V gene are SGHVS and FNYEAQ. This CDR3 comprises 16 residues. In DNA, the CDR3 is TGTGCCAGCAGCCCATCCGACAGGGCGGTCACCGGGGAGCTGTTTTTT. Protein: CASSPSDRAVTGELFF.

This clonotype was seen a handful of times. The chain joins TRBV6-2 or TRBV6-3 to TRBJ1-5, with D possibly TRBD1 on 6 matching bases. Between the trimmed V and J ends, which lost 6 bases and 7 bases, there was a span of 19 bases. The CDR3 runs to 15 residues. The germline V gene encodes CDR1 MNHEY and CDR2 SVGEGT. CDR3 residues: CASSLSGAQVQPQHF. Written as DNA, the CDR3 is TGTGCCAGCAGCCTTTCGGGGGCGCAGGTACAGCCCCAGCATTTT.

This clonotype has only a few counts. The chain couples TRBV7-2 to TRBJ2-4; 8 nucleotides agree with TRBD1. The CDR3 sequence is 15 residues long. Germline CDR1 and CDR2: SGHTA and FQGNSA. J gave up 0 bases and V 4 bases, and 2 bases lay outside the gene matches. CDR3 DNA sequence: TGTGCCAGCAGCTCGGGGACAGGAGCCAAAAACATTCAGTACTTC. It translates to CASSSGTGAKNIQYF.

The sample holds many counts of this clonotype. The chain joins TRBV7-2 to TRBJ2-5; TRBD2 is a possible D gene (6 bases). The V end was cut by 3 bases, the J end by 5 bases, with 25 bases between. The CDR3 runs to 18 residues. Germline V gene lookup returns CDR1 SGHTA and CDR2 FQGNSA. The CDR3 reads CASSLAPWTKRRAETQYF. The CDR3 nucleotides read TGTGCCAGCAGCTTGGCCCCGTGGACTAAGCGGAGGGCGGAGACCCAGTACTTC.

This clonotype was seen a few times. The chain is built from TRBV3-1 and TRBJ2-1; D remains ambiguous. The germline gives CDR1 LGHDT, CDR2 YNNKEL (reference sequence). V lost 4 bases and J lost 1, with 11 bases in between. This CDR3 contains 15 residues. CDR3 DNA: TGTGCCAGCAGCCTCCTACCCCGGTCCTACAATGAGCAGTTCTTC. Residues: CASSLLPRSYNEQFF.

This clonotype has more than one count but fewer than ten. The V gene is TRBV7-9, the J gene TRBJ2-7, with 7 bases matching TRBD1. Germline-derived CDR1 and CDR2 are SEHNR and FQNEAQ (reference sequence). This CDR3 is 14 amino acids long. V shed 2 bases and J 3 bases; nucleotides not matched to a gene: 4. The CDR3 region is CASSLKSGGYEQYF. CDR3 nucleotide sequence: TGTGCCAGCAGCTTAAAATCAGGGGGCTACGAGCAGTACTTC.

Comments on this clonotype: Just one base apart from a much larger clone, this may be a read error. The chain links TRBV7-2 to TRBJ2-4; TRBD1 aligns across 7 bases. This CDR3 spans 14 amino acids. Germline CDR1 reads SGHTA; CDR2 reads FQGNSA. The junction had 5 bases not matched to a gene; V was cut back by 7 bases and J by 2 bases. The CDR3 protein is CASNLGQTKNIQYF. CDR3 nucleotide sequence: TGTGCCAGCAACTTGGGACAGACCAAAAACATTCAGTACTTC.

The chain joins TRBV19 to TRBJ1-1; D remains ambiguous. This CDR3 spans 11 amino acids. Trimming shortened V by 9 bases and J by 4 bases, and 9 bases separated the two germline ends. Germline CDR1 and CDR2: LNHDA and SQIVND (reference sequence). CDR3 DNA sequence: TGTGCCAGCAAATCCTCCACTGAAGCTTTCTTT. Amino acids: CASKSSTEAFF.

The chain is built from TRBV20-1 and TRBJ2-7, with TRBD1 as a possible D gene (6 bases). CDR1 is DFQATT, CDR2 SNEGSKA, per germline (reference sequence). The V gene lost 0 bases and the J gene lost 0 bases, with 15 bases spanning the gap. The CDR3 is 16 residues long. The CDR3 DNA reads TGCAGTGCTAGAGATCTTACAGGGAATAGCTCCTACGAGCAGTACTTC. Translated, it gives CSARDLTGNSSYEQYF.

This clonotype was seen ten or more times. The chain combines TRBV12-3 or TRBV12-4 with TRBJ2-1; TRBD1 is a possible D gene (5 bases). Trimming removed 6 bases from V and 4 bases from J, with 13 bases in between. This CDR3 has 14 amino acids. The CDR3 DNA follows: TGTGCCAGCAGCATCGCGACAGTTTACAATGAGCAGTTCTTC. Translation gives CASSIATVYNEQFF.